This T cell receptor (beta chain) is from a study of blood T cell repertoires in COVID-19. The overall study: Both acute and convalescent COVID-19 samples were obtained from the United States, Italy and Spain.

Authors' analysis steps: The assay estimated nucleated cells by amplifying reference gene primers. Profiled with immunoSEQ multiplex PCR; TCRdb holds only in-frame clones, not every one. D and trimming were read from the DNA, whereas the V and J calls and clone size are those reported in that table. The sample includes 150,000 to 200,000 clones, approximately 80% of them seen just once. The CDR3 sequence is 15 residues long. The germline gives CDR1 LGHNA, CDR2 YSLEER. The V end was cut by 0 bases, the J end by 3 bases, with 9 bases between. This sequence joins TRBV4-3 and TRBJ1-3; tentative D call: TRBD1 (5 bases). The receptor comes from a woman aged 80 or over with active or convalescent COVID-19. The sequenced sample consisted of peripheral blood. CDR3 coding DNA: TGCGCCAGCAGCCAAGACAGGACAAGTGGAAACACCATATATTTT. It codes for CASSQDRTSGNTIYF.